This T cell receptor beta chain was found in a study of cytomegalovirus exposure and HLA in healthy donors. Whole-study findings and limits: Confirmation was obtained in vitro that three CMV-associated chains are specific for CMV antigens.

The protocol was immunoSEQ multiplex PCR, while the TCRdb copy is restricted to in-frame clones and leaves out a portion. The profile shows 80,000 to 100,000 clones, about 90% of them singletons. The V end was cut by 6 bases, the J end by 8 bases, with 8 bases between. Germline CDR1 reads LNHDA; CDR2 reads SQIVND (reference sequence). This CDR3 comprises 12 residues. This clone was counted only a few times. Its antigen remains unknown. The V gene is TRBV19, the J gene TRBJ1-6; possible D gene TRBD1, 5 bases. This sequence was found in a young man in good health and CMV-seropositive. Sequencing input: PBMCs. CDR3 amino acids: CASSQGHSPLHF. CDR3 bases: TGTGCCAGTAGCCAGGGCCATTCACCCCTCCACTTT.